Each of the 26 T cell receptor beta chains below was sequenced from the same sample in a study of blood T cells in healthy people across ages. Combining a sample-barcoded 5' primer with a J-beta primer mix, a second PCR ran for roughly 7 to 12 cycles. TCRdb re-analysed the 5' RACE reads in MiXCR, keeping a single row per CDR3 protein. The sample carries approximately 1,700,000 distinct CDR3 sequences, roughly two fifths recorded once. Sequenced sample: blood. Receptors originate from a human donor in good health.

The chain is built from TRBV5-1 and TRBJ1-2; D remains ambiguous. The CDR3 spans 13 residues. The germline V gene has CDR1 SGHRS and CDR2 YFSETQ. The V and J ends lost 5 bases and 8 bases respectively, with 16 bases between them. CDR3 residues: CASRTASGEGYTF. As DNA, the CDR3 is TGCGCCAGCAGGACGGCTTCTGGGGAAGGCTACACCTTC.

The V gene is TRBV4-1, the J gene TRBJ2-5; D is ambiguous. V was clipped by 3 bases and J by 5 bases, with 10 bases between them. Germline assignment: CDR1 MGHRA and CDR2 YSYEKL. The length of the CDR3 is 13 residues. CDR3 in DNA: TGCGCCAGCAGCCATCCCCTGGGGGAGACCCAGTACTTC. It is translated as CASSHPLGETQYF.

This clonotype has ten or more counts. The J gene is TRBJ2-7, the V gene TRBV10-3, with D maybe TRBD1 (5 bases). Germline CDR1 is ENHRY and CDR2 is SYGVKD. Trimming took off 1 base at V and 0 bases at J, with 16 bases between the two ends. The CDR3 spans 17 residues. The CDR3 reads CAISEYGYRLSSYEQYF. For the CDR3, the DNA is TGTGCCATCAGTGAGTACGGCTACAGGCTCTCCTCCTACGAGCAGTACTTC.

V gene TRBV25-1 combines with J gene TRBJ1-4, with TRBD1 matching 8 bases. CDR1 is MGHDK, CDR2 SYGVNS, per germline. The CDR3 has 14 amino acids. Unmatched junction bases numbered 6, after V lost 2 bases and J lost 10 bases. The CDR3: CASSEPDRVGKLFF. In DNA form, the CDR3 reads TGTGCCAGCAGTGAACCGGACAGGGTGGGAAAACTGTTTTTT.

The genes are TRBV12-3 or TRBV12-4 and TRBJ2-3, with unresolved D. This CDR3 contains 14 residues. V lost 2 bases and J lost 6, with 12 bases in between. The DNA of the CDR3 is TGTGCCAGCAGTTTAATGGGCCTTCGGGATACGCAGTATTTT. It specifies CASSLMGLRDTQYF.

CDR3 sequence: CASRVGLTQNEQFF. The CDR3 nucleotides are TGTGCCAGCAGGGTAGGTCTGACGCAAAATGAGCAGTTCTTC. The chain is built from TRBV6-1 and TRBJ2-1; D ambiguous. V lost 6 bases and J 7 bases, leaving 16 bases between the germline ends. The CDR3 sequence is 14 residues long. Germline V lookup: CDR1 MNHNS, CDR2 SASEGT.

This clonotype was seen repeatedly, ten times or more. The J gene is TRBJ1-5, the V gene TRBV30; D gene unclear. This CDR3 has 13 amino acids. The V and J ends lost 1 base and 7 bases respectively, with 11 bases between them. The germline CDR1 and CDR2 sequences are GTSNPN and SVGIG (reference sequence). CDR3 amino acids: CAWSAGVLQPQHF. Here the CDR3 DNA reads TGTGCCTGGAGTGCTGGGGTTTTACAGCCCCAGCATTTT.

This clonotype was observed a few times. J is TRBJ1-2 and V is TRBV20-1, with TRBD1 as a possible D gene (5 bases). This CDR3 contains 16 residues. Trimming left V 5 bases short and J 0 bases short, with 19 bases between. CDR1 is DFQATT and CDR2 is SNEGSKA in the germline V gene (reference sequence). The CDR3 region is CSADAGTTNANYGYTF. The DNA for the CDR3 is TGCAGTGCTGACGCCGGGACCACCAACGCTAACTATGGCTACACCTTC.

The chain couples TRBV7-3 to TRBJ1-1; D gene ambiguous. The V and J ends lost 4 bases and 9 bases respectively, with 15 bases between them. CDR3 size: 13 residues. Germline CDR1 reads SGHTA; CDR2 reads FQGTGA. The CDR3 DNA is TGTGCCAGCAGCTACGGACGAGAAGAACAAGCTTTCTTT. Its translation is CASSYGREEQAFF.

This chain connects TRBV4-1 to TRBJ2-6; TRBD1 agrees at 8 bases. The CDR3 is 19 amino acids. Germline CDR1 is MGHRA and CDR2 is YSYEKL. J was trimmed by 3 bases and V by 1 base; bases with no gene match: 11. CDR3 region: CASSQGFKGRGLGANVLTF. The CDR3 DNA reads TGCGCCAGCAGCCAAGGTTTTAAAGGCAGGGGGCTTGGGGCCAACGTCCTGACTTTC.

As DNA, the CDR3 is TGCAGTGCTTTTTTGGCAGAAGGCTACACCTTC. This encodes CSAFLAEGYTF. J is TRBJ1-2 and V is TRBV20-1; D unresolved. Germline V gives CDR1 DFQATT, CDR2 SNEGSKA (reference sequence). The length of the CDR3 is 11 residues. The ends were cut back, 5 bases at V and 8 bases at J, with 12 bases in the middle.

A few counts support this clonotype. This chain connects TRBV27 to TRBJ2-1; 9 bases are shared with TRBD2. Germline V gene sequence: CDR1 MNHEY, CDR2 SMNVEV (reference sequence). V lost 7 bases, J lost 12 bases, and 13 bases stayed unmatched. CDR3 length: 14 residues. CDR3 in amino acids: CASTPLEAGGLQFF. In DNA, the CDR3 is TGTGCCAGCACCCCTCTGGAAGCGGGGGGCTTGCAGTTCTTC.

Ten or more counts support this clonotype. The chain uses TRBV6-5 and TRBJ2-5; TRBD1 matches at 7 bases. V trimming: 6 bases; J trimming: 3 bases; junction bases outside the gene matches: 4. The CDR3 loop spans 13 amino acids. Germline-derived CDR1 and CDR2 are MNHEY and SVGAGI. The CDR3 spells CASSYGTEETQYF. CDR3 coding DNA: TGTGCCAGCAGCTATGGGACAGAAGAGACCCAGTACTTC.

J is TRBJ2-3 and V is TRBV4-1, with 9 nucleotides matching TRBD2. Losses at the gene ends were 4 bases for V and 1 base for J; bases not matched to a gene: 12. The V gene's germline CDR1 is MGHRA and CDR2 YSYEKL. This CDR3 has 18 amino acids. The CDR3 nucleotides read TGCGCCAGCAGCCTTTATGGGGTCGCTAGCGGGGGCACAGATACGCAGTATTTT. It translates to CASSLYGVASGGTDTQYF.

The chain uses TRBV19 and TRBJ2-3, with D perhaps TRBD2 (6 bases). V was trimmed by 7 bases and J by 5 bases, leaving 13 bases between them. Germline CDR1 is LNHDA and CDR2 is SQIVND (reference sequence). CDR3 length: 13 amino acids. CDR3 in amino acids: CASNAGKGDTQYF. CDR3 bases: TGTGCCAGTAATGCGGGGAAAGGAGATACGCAGTATTTT.

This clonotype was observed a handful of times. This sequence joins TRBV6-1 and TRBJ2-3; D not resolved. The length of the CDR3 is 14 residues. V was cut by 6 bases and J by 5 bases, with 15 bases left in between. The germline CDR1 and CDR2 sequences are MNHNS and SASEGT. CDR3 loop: CASSPLRGLDTQYF. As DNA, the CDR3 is TGTGCCAGCAGCCCCCTGCGAGGCTTAGATACGCAGTATTTT.

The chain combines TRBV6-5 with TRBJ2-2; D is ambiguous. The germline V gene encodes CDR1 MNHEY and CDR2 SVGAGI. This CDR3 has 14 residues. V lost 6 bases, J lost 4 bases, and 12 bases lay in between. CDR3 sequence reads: CASRNDWFTGELFF. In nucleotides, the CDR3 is TGTGCCAGCAGGAACGACTGGTTCACCGGGGAGCTGTTTTTT.

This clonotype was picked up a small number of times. CDR3 DNA sequence: TGTGCCAGCAGCAAGACAGGGGATGGGTTTAACAATCAGCCCCAGCATTTT. It is translated as CASSKTGDGFNNQPQHF. The genes are TRBV12-3 or TRBV12-4 and TRBJ1-5, with 8 positions matching TRBD1. With V trimmed by 6 bases and J by 3 bases, 13 bases remained unmatched. CDR3 length: 17 amino acids.

As DNA, the CDR3 is TGTGCCAGCAGCTTAGATTTAGGACTCACTGGTGGCTACACCTTC. Its protein is CASSLDLGLTGGYTF. The chain is built from TRBV7-2 and TRBJ1-2; D not resolved. There are 15 residues in the CDR3. Germline V gene sequence: CDR1 SGHTA, CDR2 FQGNSA. Trimming pared 1 base from V and 7 bases from J, leaving 16 bases between.

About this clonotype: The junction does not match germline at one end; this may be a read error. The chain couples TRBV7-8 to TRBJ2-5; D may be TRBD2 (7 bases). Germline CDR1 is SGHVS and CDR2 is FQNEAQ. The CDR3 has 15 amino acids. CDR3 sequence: CASSLVLGGPRPQYF. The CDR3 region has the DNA TGCGCCAGCAGCTTAGTGTTGGGGGGGCCTCGTCCCCAGTACTTC.

The CDR3 DNA reads as TGTGCCAGCCGAGACAGGGGTTATTATCAGCCCCAGCATTTT. Translated: CASRDRGYYQPQHF. The rearrangement links TRBV6-2 or TRBV6-3 to TRBJ1-5, with 8 bases identical to TRBD1. This CDR3 contains 14 residues. Per germline, CDR1 MNHEY and CDR2 SVGEGT. With V trimmed by 8 bases and J by 5 bases, 8 bases remained unmatched.

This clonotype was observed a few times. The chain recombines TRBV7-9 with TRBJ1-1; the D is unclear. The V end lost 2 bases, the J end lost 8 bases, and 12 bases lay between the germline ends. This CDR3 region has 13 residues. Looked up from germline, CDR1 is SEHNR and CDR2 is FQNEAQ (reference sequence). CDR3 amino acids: CASSLYVSREAFF. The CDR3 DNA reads TGTGCCAGCAGCTTATATGTTTCCCGGGAAGCTTTCTTT.

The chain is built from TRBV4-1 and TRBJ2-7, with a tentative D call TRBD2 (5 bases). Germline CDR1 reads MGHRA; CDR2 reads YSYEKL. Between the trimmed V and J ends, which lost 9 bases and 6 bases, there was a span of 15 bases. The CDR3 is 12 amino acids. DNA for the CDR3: TGCGCCAGTCGGGGAAGGTCCCGCGAGCAGTACTTC. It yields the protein CASRGRSREQYF.

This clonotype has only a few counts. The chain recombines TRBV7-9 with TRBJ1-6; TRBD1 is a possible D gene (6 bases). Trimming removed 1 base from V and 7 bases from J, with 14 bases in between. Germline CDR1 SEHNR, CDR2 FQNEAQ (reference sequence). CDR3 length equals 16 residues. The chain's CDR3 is CASSLGQGGGNSPLHF. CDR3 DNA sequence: TGTGCCAGCAGCTTAGGCCAAGGGGGGGGGAATTCACCCCTCCACTTT. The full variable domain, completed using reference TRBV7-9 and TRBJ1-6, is DTGVSQNPRHKITKRGQNVTFRCDPISEHNRLYWYRQTLGQGPEFLTYFQNEAQLEKSRLLSDRFSAERPKGSFSTLEIQRTEQGDSAMYLCASSLGQGGGNSPLHFGNGTRLTVT.

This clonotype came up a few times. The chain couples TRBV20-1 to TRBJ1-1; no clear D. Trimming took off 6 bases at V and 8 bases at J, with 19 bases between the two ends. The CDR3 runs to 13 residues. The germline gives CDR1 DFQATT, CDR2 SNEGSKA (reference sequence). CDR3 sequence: CSAQTRTRAEAFF. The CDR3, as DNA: TGCAGTGCCCAGACACGGACGCGAGCCGAAGCTTTCTTT.

CDR3 in amino acids: CASSSEVHGYTF. The CDR3 DNA is TGTGCCAGCAGCTCTGAGGTCCATGGCTACACCTTC. The chain combines TRBV7-2 with TRBJ1-2; no firm D call. V lost 4 bases, J lost 6 bases, and 9 bases lay in between. This CDR3 spans 12 amino acids. In germline, CDR1 is SGHTA, CDR2 FQGNSA. The whole variable domain, filled in from reference TRBV7-2 and TRBJ1-2, reads GAGVSQSPSNKVTEKGKDVELRCDPISGHTALYWYRQSLGQGLEFLIYFQGNSAPDKSGLPSDRFSAERTGGSVSTLTIQRTQQEDSAVYLCASSSEVHGYTFGSGTRLTVV.